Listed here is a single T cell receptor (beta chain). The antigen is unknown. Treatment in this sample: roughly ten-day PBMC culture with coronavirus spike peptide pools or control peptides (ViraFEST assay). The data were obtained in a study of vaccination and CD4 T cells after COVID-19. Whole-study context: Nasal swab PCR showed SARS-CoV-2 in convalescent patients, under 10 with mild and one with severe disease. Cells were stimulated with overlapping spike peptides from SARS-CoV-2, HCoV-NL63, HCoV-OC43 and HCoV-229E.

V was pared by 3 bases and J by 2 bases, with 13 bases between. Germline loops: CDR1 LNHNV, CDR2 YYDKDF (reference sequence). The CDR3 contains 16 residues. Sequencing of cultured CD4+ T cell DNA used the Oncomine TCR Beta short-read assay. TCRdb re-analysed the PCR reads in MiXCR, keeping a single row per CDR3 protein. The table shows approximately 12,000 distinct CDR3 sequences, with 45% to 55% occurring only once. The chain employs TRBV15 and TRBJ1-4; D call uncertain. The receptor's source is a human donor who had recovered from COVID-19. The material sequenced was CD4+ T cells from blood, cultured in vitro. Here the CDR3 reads CATSSGGLRTNEKLFF. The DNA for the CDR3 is TGTGCCACCAGCAGTGGCGGCCTGAGGACTAATGAAAAACTGTTTTTT.